This T cell receptor (beta chain) stems from a study of vaccination and CD4 T cells after COVID-19. Study context: The authors used overlapping spike peptides from SARS-CoV-2, HCoV-NL63, HCoV-OC43 and HCoV-229E to stimulate cells. Overall study findings and caveats: Relatively small numbers of convalescent patients were studied, with no early post-infection timepoints included. Researchers report that 304 of 307 vaccine-specific clones in convalescent patients proved spike mono-reactive.

The Oncomine TCR Beta short-read assay sequenced DNA from cultured CD4+ T cells. TCRdb re-called the PCR reads with MiXCR, one entry per CDR3 protein. The sample consists of about 23,000 distinct CDR3 sequences, 40% to 50% of them appearing once. Remarks on this clonotype: Its antigen is undetermined.

The treatment denotes: roughly ten-day PBMC culture with coronavirus spike peptide pools or control peptides (ViraFEST assay). Germline V gives CDR1 LNHDA, CDR2 SQIVND (reference sequence). V was clipped by 7 bases and J by 6 bases, with 16 bases between them. The CDR3 contains 14 residues. V and J are TRBV19 and TRBJ1-5; D possibly corresponds to TRBD1 (5 bases). The receptor's source is a human donor who received a COVID-19 vaccine. The sequencing used CD4+ T cells from blood, cultured in vitro, collected before SARS-CoV-2 vaccination. CDR3 sequence reads: CASIPQGGGQPQHF. CDR3 nucleotide sequence: TGTGCCAGTATCCCGCAGGGCGGCGGTCAGCCCCAGCATTTT. The full variable domain, rest sourced from reference TRBV19 and TRBJ1-5, is DGGITQSPKYLFRKEGQNVTLSCEQNLNHDAMYWYRQDPGQGLRLIYYSQIVNDFQKGDIAEGYSVSREKKESFPLTVTSAQKNPTAFYLCASIPQGGGQPQHFGDGTRLSIL.